This T cell receptor (beta chain) was profiled in a study of T cells in localized non-small cell lung cancer (dated by TCRdb to 2019 to 2021). Regarding the complete study: Comparing tumors with uninvolved tumor-adjacent lungs, the study looked at the T cell repertoires of around 250 patients with early-stage NSCLC. All 230 or so NSCLC patients in the cohort were treatment-naive and had localized lung tumors that were resected. The mean age of the NSCLC patients was around 67 years, with 130 or so men and around 100 women. Overall study results and their limits: Uninvolved tumor-adjacent lung showed the highest T cell clonality, higher than tumor, which suggests more focused antigenic responses in the adjacent lung. Because multi-region sequencing of the tumors was not done, intratumor heterogeneity could not be ruled out. Of the top 100 tumor clones, a median of about 53 were detected in paired uninvolved adjacent lung; under 35 were also among that lung's top 100. Since the design was exploratory, TCR variables were selected using unadjusted p-values with no false-discovery rate correction. Longer overall survival was associated with higher T cell density in blood, whereas shorter survival was associated with higher clonality in adjacent lung.

At diagnosis, peripheral blood, uninvolved tumor-adjacent lung and tumor were collected and stored as a combination of fresh-frozen and FFPE material. The immunoSEQ Assay was used to sequence TCR beta CDR3 regions from DNA. The study's processing was this. To compute T cell density, TCR beta template counts were normalized to usable DNA, which was estimated by amplifying housekeeping genes. Richness was estimated using the preseqR package, with extrapolation to 400,000 templates for PBMC samples and to 120,000 templates for tissue samples. Clonality was defined by subtracting Pielou's evenness from one. Tissue-enriched TCRs were identified through differential abundance testing performed on productive amino-acid clonotypes, with a minimum total count of 5 and an alpha of 0.1. The Jaccard Index and the Morisita Overlap Index were used to measure repertoire overlap between compartments. GLIPH clustered TCR beta CDR3s with public tetramer-defined viral CDR3s; viral motifs required at least three viral sequences plus V-gene enrichment. This is the immuneACCESS table as TCRdb keeps it, with only in-frame sequences that have V and J called. A part of the clones is gone; compared with another copy, unresolved V genes explain less than half, and the rest is unexplained. Clonal size and the V and J genes are those of that table, whereas D and trimming came from the DNA. Recorded for this sample are about 1,400 clones; around 20% of them occurred a single time. Approximately 30% of the sample rests with the top ten.

V and J lose 8 bases and 2 bases, and a span of 7 bases separates them. The CDR1 and CDR2 encoded by the germline V gene are MNHGY and SAAAGT. The CDR3 numbers 12 residues from cysteine through phenylalanine. CDR3 DNA is the only sequence kept; it has 36 bases, read in frame from the first base. This clone is identified as large (0.1 to 1%). No antigen is known for it. The record has no base qualities; no much larger clone is one base away. Sequenced here: lung tumor tissue, sampled before any cancer treatment. The sequence joins TRBV6-8 to TRBJ2-1, with the D call tentatively TRBD1 or TRBD2, each fitting 5 bases. This clonotype was sampled from a male donor at least 60 years old with stage III squamous cell lung carcinoma. The CDR3 protein: CASGGAYNEQFF. The DNA sequence is TGTGCCAGCGGGGGAGCCTACAATGAGCAGTTCTTC.